This T cell receptor (beta chain) was obtained from a study of blood T cell repertoires in COVID-19. Study-level information: Samples of COVID-19 (acute and convalescent) were obtained from the United States, Italy and Spain. PBMCs, B-cell-depleted T cells, or T cells were the source of the cDNA or gDNA that made up the material.

V shed 5 bases, J shed 5 bases, and the junction held 6 bases outside the gene matches. Germline loops: CDR1 MDHEN, CDR2 SYDVKM. This CDR3 comprises 15 residues. In the original processing: Amplification of reference gene primers provided the estimated nucleated cell counts. Here immunoSEQ multiplex PCR was the method, and the copy in TCRdb shows in-frame clones only, minus some. That table furnishes V, J and clone size, whereas the DNA furnished D and trimming. The sample yields more than 100,000 clones, about 88% seen once. The receptor comes from a human donor in a cohort sampled during active COVID-19. The sequencing sample was made of peripheral blood. The chain recombines TRBV28 with TRBJ1-6, with TRBD1 identical over 7 bases. The CDR3 region has the DNA TGTGCCAGCAGTACAGGACAGGCCGATAATTCACCCCTCCACTTT. Translating it yields CASSTGQADNSPLHF.